This is a list of T cell receptor beta chains from one sample in a study of blood T cell repertoires in COVID-19. TCRdb's copy holds only in-frame clones and misses some; the assay was immunoSEQ multiplex PCR. This sample yields more than 300,000 clones, of which around 91% are seen a single time; less than 3.5% belongs to the top ten. The sample comprised peripheral blood. Every receptor here comes from a woman under 30 who had recovered from COVID-19. The CDR3 runs from the conserved cysteine through the conserved F or W. Fields, in order: J gene, D gene, V gene, clone size, CDR3 protein, CDR3 DNA. The D gene is left open where the match is weak. Expanded clones get a size class; other rows say once, few or many, or leave the size out.

J gene: TRBJ1-5
D gene: TRBD1
V gene: TRBV5-1
clone size: .
CDR3 protein: CASSLLPGTAGPQHF
CDR3 DNA: TGCGCCAGCAGCTTGCTCCCCGGGACAGCCGGGCCCCAGCATTTT

J gene: TRBJ2-1
D gene: TRBD1
V gene: TRBV6-5
clone size: .
CDR3 protein: CASRQGAGEQFF
CDR3 DNA: TGTGCCAGCAGACAGGGGGCCGGTGAGCAGTTCTTC

J gene: TRBJ2-5
D gene: .
V gene: TRBV9
clone size: .
CDR3 protein: CASSLRGRADQETQYF
CDR3 DNA: TGTGCCAGCAGCTTAAGGGGCCGGGCTGACCAAGAGACCCAGTACTTC

J gene: TRBJ1-1
D gene: .
V gene: TRBV7-9
clone size: few
CDR3 protein: CASSSPSRPAAFF
CDR3 DNA: TGTGCCAGCAGCTCGCCTTCGAGGCCTGCAGCTTTCTTT

J gene: TRBJ2-1
D gene: TRBD1
V gene: TRBV5-1
clone size: .
CDR3 protein: CASSLTGGYNEQFF
CDR3 DNA: TGCGCCAGCAGCCTGACAGGGGGCTACAATGAGCAGTTCTTC

J gene: TRBJ2-3
D gene: .
V gene: TRBV4-1
clone size: .
CDR3 protein: CASSHGILGGGTDTQYF
CDR3 DNA: TGCGCCAGCAGCCATGGAATCTTGGGGGGAGGTACAGATACGCAGTATTTT

J gene: TRBJ2-3
D gene: TRBD2
V gene: TRBV6-6
clone size: .
CDR3 protein: CASSPSGERSDTQYF
CDR3 DNA: TGTGCCAGCTCTCCTAGCGGAGAGAGGTCAGATACGCAGTATTTT

J gene: TRBJ1-1
D gene: .
V gene: TRBV9
clone size: .
CDR3 protein: CASSVEALLDTEAFF
CDR3 DNA: TGTGCCAGCAGCGTGGAGGCGTTATTGGACACTGAAGCTTTCTTT

J gene: TRBJ1-5
D gene: .
V gene: TRBV6-1
clone size: .
CDR3 protein: CASSDALGASQPQHF
CDR3 DNA: TGTGCCAGCAGTGACGCACTGGGGGCAAGTCAGCCCCAGCATTTT

J gene: TRBJ2-2
D gene: .
V gene: TRBV18
clone size: .
CDR3 protein: CASSPGTLGGATGELFF
CDR3 DNA: TGTGCCAGCTCACCGGGGACTCTCGGAGGGGCGACCGGGGAGCTGTTTTTT

J gene: TRBJ1-2
D gene: TRBD1
V gene: TRBV4-1
clone size: .
CDR3 protein: CASSQVGTDGYTF
CDR3 DNA: TGCGCCAGCAGCCAAGTAGGGACAGACGGCTACACCTTC

J gene: TRBJ1-5
D gene: .
V gene: TRBV11-2
clone size: once
CDR3 protein: CASSPPGVGSNQPQHF
CDR3 DNA: TGTGCCAGCAGCCCACCAGGGGTGGGAAGCAATCAGCCCCAGCATTTT

J gene: TRBJ1-1
D gene: .
V gene: TRBV7-9
clone size: .
CDR3 protein: CASSLNSEGEAFF
CDR3 DNA: TGTGCCAGCAGCTTAAACAGTGAGGGTGAAGCTTTCTTT

J gene: TRBJ1-2
D gene: TRBD1
V gene: TRBV9
clone size: .
CDR3 protein: CASTPGGGFYGYTF
CDR3 DNA: TGTGCCAGCACCCCAGGGGGCGGATTCTATGGCTACACCTTC

J gene: TRBJ2-1
D gene: .
V gene: TRBV12-3/TRBV12-4
clone size: few
CDR3 protein: CASRLATGEQFF
CDR3 DNA: TGTGCCAGCAGATTAGCTACGGGTGAGCAGTTCTTC

J gene: TRBJ1-3
D gene: .
V gene: TRBV11-3
clone size: .
CDR3 protein: CASSLELDSSGNTIYF
CDR3 DNA: TGTGCCAGCAGCTTAGAACTGGACAGCTCTGGAAACACCATATATTTT

J gene: TRBJ2-2
D gene: .
V gene: TRBV10-2
clone size: .
CDR3 protein: CASSGTGNTGELFF
CDR3 DNA: TGCGCCAGCAGTGGAACAGGGAACACCGGGGAGCTGTTTTTT

J gene: TRBJ2-1
D gene: TRBD1
V gene: TRBV7-2
clone size: .
CDR3 protein: CASSWGQGLAESNEQFF
CDR3 DNA: TGTGCCAGCAGCTGGGGACAGGGCCTAGCGGAGAGCAATGAGCAGTTCTTC

J gene: TRBJ2-3
D gene: .
V gene: TRBV5-5
clone size: .
CDR3 protein: CASSSRADLTDTQYF
CDR3 DNA: TGTGCCAGCAGCTCTCGAGCGGACCTCACAGATACGCAGTATTTT

J gene: TRBJ2-1
D gene: .
V gene: TRBV19
clone size: .
CDR3 protein: CASSINLGEGGGNEQFF
CDR3 DNA: TGTGCCAGTAGTATAAACCTCGGGGAGGGAGGGGGCAATGAGCAGTTCTTC

J gene: TRBJ1-1
D gene: TRBD1
V gene: TRBV27
clone size: .
CDR3 protein: CASSLLSGTGYDTEAFF
CDR3 DNA: TGTGCCAGCAGTCTACTTTCCGGGACAGGGTATGACACTGAAGCTTTCTTT

J gene: TRBJ2-3
D gene: TRBD2
V gene: TRBV7-9
clone size: .
CDR3 protein: CATARTSGGTDTQYF
CDR3 DNA: TGTGCCACCGCCCGGACTAGCGGAGGGACAGATACGCAGTATTTT

J gene: TRBJ1-1
D gene: .
V gene: TRBV12-3/TRBV12-4
clone size: .
CDR3 protein: CASSLVNTEAFF
CDR3 DNA: TGTGCCAGCAGTTTAGTAAATACTGAAGCTTTCTTT

J gene: TRBJ2-5
D gene: .
V gene: TRBV28
clone size: .
CDR3 protein: CASRPPGLGQETQYF
CDR3 DNA: TGTGCCAGCAGACCCCCGGGACTCGGCCAAGAGACCCAGTACTTC

J gene: TRBJ1-5
D gene: .
V gene: TRBV6-5
clone size: .
CDR3 protein: CASSYSRTAPQHF
CDR3 DNA: TGTGCCAGCAGTTACTCGAGGACAGCACCCCAGCATTTT

J gene: TRBJ1-5
D gene: TRBD1
V gene: TRBV29-1
clone size: .
CDR3 protein: CSVKQGGQPQHF
CDR3 DNA: TGCAGCGTGAAACAGGGGGGTCAGCCCCAGCATTTT

J gene: TRBJ2-6
D gene: .
V gene: TRBV29-1
clone size: .
CDR3 protein: CSVVGWGDSPEGANVLTF
CDR3 DNA: TGCAGCGTCGTCGGCTGGGGGGACTCTCCGGAGGGGGCCAACGTCCTGACTTTC

J gene: TRBJ2-1
D gene: TRBD2
V gene: TRBV7-2
clone size: .
CDR3 protein: CASSLSSSGIRNEQFF
CDR3 DNA: TGTGCCAGCAGCTTATCCTCTAGCGGGATCCGCAATGAGCAGTTCTTC

J gene: TRBJ2-5
D gene: .
V gene: TRBV20-1
clone size: .
CDR3 protein: CSASIGTSQETQYF
CDR3 DNA: TGCAGTGCTAGTATAGGGACAAGCCAAGAGACCCAGTACTTC

J gene: TRBJ1-2
D gene: TRBD1
V gene: TRBV5-4
clone size: once
CDR3 protein: CASSSDRINYGYTF
CDR3 DNA: TGTGCCAGCAGCTCGGACAGGATTAACTATGGCTACACCTTC

J gene: TRBJ2-1
D gene: TRBD2
V gene: TRBV6-8
clone size: .
CDR3 protein: CASSYPLAVSYNEQFF
CDR3 DNA: TGTGCCAGCAGTTACCCTCTAGCGGTTTCTTACAATGAGCAGTTCTTC

J gene: TRBJ2-3
D gene: .
V gene: TRBV12-5
clone size: .
CDR3 protein: CASGSADPRTDTQYF
CDR3 DNA: TGTGCTAGTGGTTCGGCGGATCCGCGGACAGATACGCAGTATTTT

J gene: TRBJ2-5
D gene: TRBD1
V gene: TRBV12-5
clone size: .
CDR3 protein: CASGQGGDRGETQYF
CDR3 DNA: TGTGCTAGTGGGCAAGGTGGGGACAGGGGGGAGACCCAGTACTTC